These 14 T cell receptor beta chains were all obtained from the same sample, sequenced in a study of cytomegalovirus exposure and HLA in healthy donors (dated by TCRdb to 2017 to 2019). The receptor library was made with the immunoSEQ multiplex PCR assay. Held by TCRdb, this immuneACCESS table contains in-frame sequences only and omits some clones. Under half of the omission traces to an unresolved V gene where checked; the cause of the rest is unknown. The sample has about 140,000 clones on record, 84% of them singletons. 1.4% of the sample belongs to the ten largest clones. The material sequenced was PBMCs. The receptor set was obtained from a woman in her 30s in good health and CMV-seronegative.

This clone was detected a few times. V gene TRBV25-1 combines with J gene TRBJ1-3, with D tentatively TRBD1 (6 bases). Per the germline V gene, CDR1 is MGHDK and CDR2 is SYGVNS. The V and J ends lost 6 bases and 4 bases respectively, with 13 bases between them. CDR3 size: 14 residues. CDR3 nucleotide sequence: TGTGCCAGCAGCGCAGGGGTAGGAGGAAACACCATATATTTT. Its protein is CASSAGVGGNTIYF.

The V and J genes are TRBV19 and TRBJ1-4; 7 bases agree with TRBD1. The germline V gene encodes CDR1 LNHDA and CDR2 SQIVND (reference sequence). Trimming removed 4 bases from V and 0 bases from J; junction bases left unmatched: 5. The CDR3 spans 16 residues. The CDR3 region has the DNA TGTGCCAGTAGTACCCGACAGGGACCAACTAATGAAAAACTGTTTTTT. Translation gives CASSTRQGPTNEKLFF.

The chain couples TRBV6-6 to TRBJ1-1, with D perhaps matching TRBD1 (5 bases). Trimming left V 0 bases short and J 5 bases short, with 7 bases between. This CDR3 spans 13 amino acids. Germline CDR1 reads MNHNY; CDR2 reads SVGAGI (reference sequence). The CDR3 here is CASSYSGGTEAFF. The CDR3 nucleotides read TGTGCCAGCAGTTACTCTGGGGGGACTGAAGCTTTCTTT.

The table lists this clone with a count of one. The chain joins TRBV13 to TRBJ2-7, with 13 bases identical to TRBD2. V was pared by 6 bases and J by 7 bases, with 6 bases of the junction left unmatched. Germline CDR1 reads PRHDT; CDR2 reads FYEKMQ (reference sequence). This CDR3 has 14 amino acids. The DNA of the CDR3 is TGTGCCAGCAGGGAAGCGGGACTAGCGGGGGAGCAGTACTTC. It encodes CASREAGLAGEQYF.

The chain links TRBV11-2 to TRBJ2-7; 11 bases are a match to TRBD1. Germline CDR1 reads SGHAT; CDR2 reads FQNNGV. V shed 2 bases, J shed 2 bases, and the junction held 5 bases outside the gene matches. This CDR3 region has 16 residues. Written as DNA, the CDR3 is TGTGCCAGCAGCTTACCTTGGGGACAGGGGGCCTACGAGCAGTACTTC. It yields the protein CASSLPWGQGAYEQYF.

V and J are TRBV29-1 and TRBJ1-2, with D hard to call. CDR1 and CDR2 (germline): SQVTM, ANQGSEA. V was trimmed by 5 bases and J by 4 bases, leaving 20 bases between them. The CDR3 has 15 residues. CDR3 loop: CSVSFRPDSSYGYTF. DNA for the CDR3: TGCAGCGTTAGCTTTCGCCCCGACTCTTCCTATGGCTACACCTTC.

This chain uses TRBV5-1 with TRBJ1-1; TRBD1 might be the D (5 bases). The CDR3 runs 14 residues. Germline V CDR1 and CDR2: SGHRS, YFSETQ. V shed 4 bases and J shed 1 base, with 11 bases lying between them. Here the CDR3 reads CASSQGRGNTEAFF. Written as DNA, the CDR3 is TGCGCCAGCAGCCAAGGTAGGGGGAACACTGAAGCTTTCTTT.

The chain has TRBV7-2 and TRBJ2-4, with TRBD1 matching 7 bases. Trimming cost V 2 bases and J 5 bases; bases outside gene matches: 3. Looked up from germline, CDR1 is SGHTA and CDR2 is FQGNSA. The CDR3 has 14 amino acids. CDR3 amino acids: CASSLTGTENIQYF. CDR3 nucleotides: TGTGCCAGCAGCTTAACCGGGACAGAAAACATTCAGTACTTC.

This clone was detected once. V usage is TRBV5-6 and J usage is TRBJ1-1, with 7 bases lining up with TRBD1. Per the germline V gene, CDR1 is SGHDT and CDR2 is YYEEEE. The CDR3 length is 15 residues. V shed 0 bases and J 5 bases; nucleotides not matched to a gene: 7. The CDR3 bases are TGTGCCAGCAGCTTGGCCGGCGCAGGGGGGACTGAAGCTTTCTTT. Protein: CASSLAGAGGTEAFF.

This chain uses TRBV27 with TRBJ1-6; D not resolved. The V gene's germline CDR1 is MNHEY and CDR2 SMNVEV (reference sequence). The CDR3 consists of 12 residues. The ends were cut back, 3 bases at V and 7 bases at J, with 4 bases in the middle. CDR3 nucleotides: TGTGCCAGCAGTTTTATGAATTCACCCCTCCACTTT. Translation: CASSFMNSPLHF.

The chain couples TRBV10-2 to TRBJ2-1; a weak D match, TRBD2 (6 bases). The CDR3 is 15 amino acids. Germline V gene data show CDR1 as WSHSY and CDR2 as SAAADI. The V end lost 3 bases, the J end lost 0 bases, and 9 bases lay between the germline ends. The CDR3 nucleotides are TGCGCCAGCAGTGATAGCGGAAGCTCCTACAATGAGCAGTTCTTC. Its translation is CASSDSGSSYNEQFF.

In DNA form, the CDR3 reads TGTGCCAGCAGCGTGACAGGGTTCTCTGGAAACACCATATATTTT. Translation: CASSVTGFSGNTIYF. The chain couples TRBV9 to TRBJ1-3, with 7 nucleotides matching TRBD1. The CDR3 covers 15 residues. CDR1 SGDLS and CDR2 YYNGEE come from the germline V gene. V gave up 2 bases and J gave up 0 bases; unmatched junction bases: 2.

The chain joins TRBV2 to TRBJ1-3; D unresolved. CDR3 length: 15 amino acids. The V end was cut by 4 bases, the J end by 1 base, with 11 bases between. CDR1 is SNHLY, CDR2 FYNNEI, per germline. As DNA, the CDR3 is TGTGCCAGCAGTGCCCCCAGCGATTCTGGAAACACCATATATTTT. Protein sequence: CASSAPSDSGNTIYF.

The chain links TRBV6-5 to TRBJ1-4; perhaps TRBD1 as D (6 bases). Trimming left V 6 bases short and J 8 bases short, with 19 bases between. This CDR3 has 15 amino acids. Per the germline V gene, CDR1 is MNHEY and CDR2 is SVGAGI. The CDR3 sequence is CASSLQWGLGEKLFF. As DNA, the CDR3 is TGTGCCAGCAGCTTACAGTGGGGGCTAGGAGAAAAACTGTTTTTT.